The 3 T cell receptor beta chains presented below share a single source sample, sequenced in a study of blood T cell repertoires in COVID-19. Sequencing used immunoSEQ multiplex PCR; TCRdb keeps in-frame clones, though not all of them. The sample contains roughly 150,000 clones, about 83% of which appear only once. The sample comprised peripheral blood. The receptors were sampled from a woman in her 70s with COVID-19, enrolled during active disease.

The rearrangement uses TRBV30 and TRBJ2-4; TRBD1 matches 9 bases. CDR1 and CDR2 (germline): GTSNPN, SVGIG (reference sequence). The CDR3 loop spans 15 amino acids. Trimming removed 3 bases from V and 4 bases from J; junction bases left unmatched: 7. The CDR3 sequence is CAWRGGGQGKNIQYF. Written as DNA, the CDR3 is TGTGCCTGGAGAGGCGGGGGACAGGGAAAAAACATTCAGTACTTC.

The DNA for the CDR3 is TGCAGCGTCGGACAGGGCGCCGAGCAGTACTTC. Its protein product is CSVGQGAEQYF. The J gene is TRBJ2-7, the V gene TRBV29-1, with 8 bases matching TRBD1. Per germline, CDR1 SQVTM and CDR2 ANQGSEA. Trimming cost V 6 bases and J 6 bases; bases outside gene matches: 4. The CDR3 is 11 amino acids.

The chain recombines TRBV7-6 with TRBJ1-4, with D maybe TRBD1 (6 bases). CDR3 length: 14 amino acids. Between the trimmed V and J ends, which lost 5 bases and 2 bases, there was a span of 9 bases. Germline loops: CDR1 SGHVS, CDR2 FNYEAQ. This CDR3 reads CASSRTVTNEKLFF. As DNA, the CDR3 is TGTGCCAGCAGCAGGACAGTTACTAATGAAAAACTGTTTTTT. The entire variable domain, with the rest obtained from reference TRBV7-6 and TRBJ1-4, is as follows: GAGVSQSPRYKVTKRGQDVALRCDPISGHVSLYWYRQALGQGPEFLTYFNYEAQQDKSGLPNDRFSAERPEGSISTLTIQRTEQRDSAMYRCASSRTVTNEKLFFGSGTQLSVL.